The clone carrying this T cell receptor beta chain occurred a few times. Antigen specificity is unknown. This specimen belongs to a study of post-analysis software for immune sequencing data. Study findings and constraints: The study found TRBV5-6, TRBV5-1 and TRBV20-1 among five TRBV segments more frequent in patients than controls.

Incorporated into the TCR beta cDNA libraries were unique molecular identifiers, which served to reduce PCR and sequencing biases. From the PCR reads, TCRdb called clonotypes with MiXCR, one entry per CDR3 protein. The table lists some 450,000 distinct CDR3 sequences, around 40% of them singletons. CDR3 size: 17 residues. V was trimmed by 4 bases and J by 7 bases, leaving 27 bases between them. Germline V lookup: CDR1 SGHRS, CDR2 YFSETQ. The sequence was collected from a girl between 5 and 17 years old with multiple sclerosis. Sequenced: blood. The V call is TRBV5-1, the J call TRBJ2-7; tentatively, D is TRBD2 (5 bases). CDR3 residues: CASSGGRLLSFYGEQYF. As DNA, the CDR3 is TGCGCCAGCAGCGGAGGAAGACTCCTCTCCTTCTACGGTGAGCAGTACTTC.